This T cell receptor beta chain was recovered during a study of cytomegalovirus exposure and HLA in healthy donors. General observations from the study: Donor immune exposure was known only as CMV serostatus. Confirmation was obtained in vitro that a few CMV-associated chains are specific for CMV antigens.

This clone was counted only a few times. The antigen is unknown. From germline, CDR1 is MGHRA and CDR2 YSYEKL. The ends lost 6 bases at V and 9 bases at J; junction bases unmatched: 11. The CDR3 spans 15 residues. In the PCR, 60 Vbeta and 13 Jbeta primers were used. Produced via immunoSEQ multiplex PCR; TCRdb's table is partial and in-frame only. The sample has just under 250,000 clones; 82% are singletons. Sequencing was carried out using PBMCs. The chain has TRBV4-1 and TRBJ1-6; 7 positions match TRBD1. The sequence was collected from a woman in her thirties or forties in good health and CMV-seropositive. In DNA, the CDR3 is TGCGCCAGCAGTCCCCAGGGGCAGGGGGGTTCACCCCTCCACTTT. Translation: CASSPQGQGGSPLHF.